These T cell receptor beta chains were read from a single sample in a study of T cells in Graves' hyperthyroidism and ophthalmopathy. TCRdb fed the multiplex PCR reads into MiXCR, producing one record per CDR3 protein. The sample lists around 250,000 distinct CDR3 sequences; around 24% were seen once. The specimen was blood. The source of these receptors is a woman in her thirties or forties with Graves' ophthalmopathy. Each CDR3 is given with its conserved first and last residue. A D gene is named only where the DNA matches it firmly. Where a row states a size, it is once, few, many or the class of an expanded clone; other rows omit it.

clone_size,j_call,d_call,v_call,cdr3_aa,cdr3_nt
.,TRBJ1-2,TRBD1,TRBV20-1,CSARDQDRADGYTF,TGCAGTGCTAGAGATCAGGACAGGGCCGATGGCTACACCTTC
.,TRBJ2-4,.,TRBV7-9,CASSLPGENIQYF,TGTGCCAGCAGCTTACCCGGGGAAAACATTCAGTACTTC
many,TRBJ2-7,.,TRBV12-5,CASGLMRRIWQQLYEQYF,TGTGCTAGTGGTTTAATGCGGCGAATTTGGCAACAGCTCTACGAGCAGTACTTC
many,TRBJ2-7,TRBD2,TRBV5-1,CASSGTSGDYEQYF,TGCGCCAGCAGCGGGACTAGCGGGGACTACGAGCAGTACTTC
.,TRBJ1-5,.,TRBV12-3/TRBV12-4,CASSNDGNSNQPQHF,TGTGCCAGCAGCAACGACGGCAATAGCAATCAGCCCCAGCATTTT
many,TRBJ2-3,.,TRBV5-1,CASSFTGHRADTQYF,TGCGCCAGCAGCTTTACGGGGCACCGGGCAGATACGCAGTATTTT
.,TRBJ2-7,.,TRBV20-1,CSARAYEQYF,TGCAGTGCTAGAGCGTACGAGCAGTACTTC
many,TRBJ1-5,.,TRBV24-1,CATSGVQGQPQHF,TGTGCCACCAGTGGTGTTCAGGGTCAGCCCCAGCATTTT
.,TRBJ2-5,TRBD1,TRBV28,CASSKTGGVETQYF,TGTGCCAGCAGCAAGACAGGGGGCGTAGAGACCCAGTACTTC
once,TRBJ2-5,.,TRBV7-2,CASSPGGGREETQYF,TGTGCCAGCAGCCCAGGGGGGGGGAGGGAAGAGACCCAGTACTTC
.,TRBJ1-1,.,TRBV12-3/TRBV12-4,CASSLQTGWEAFF,TGTGCCAGCAGTTTGCAGACGGGGTGGGAAGCTTTCTTT
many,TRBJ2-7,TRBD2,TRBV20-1,CSAWRTSGSYEQYF,TGCAGTGCTTGGAGGACTAGCGGGTCCTACGAGCAGTACTTC
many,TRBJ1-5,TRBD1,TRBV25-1,CASSGFPGTGDDQPQHF,TGTGCCAGCAGTGGATTCCCCGGGACAGGGGACGATCAGCCCCAGCATTTT
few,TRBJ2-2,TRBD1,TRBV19,CASSIYTGDTGELFF,TGTGCCAGTAGTATCTACACAGGGGACACCGGGGAGCTGTTTTTT
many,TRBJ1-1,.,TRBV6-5,CASSYRQVWTEAFF,TGTGCCAGCAGTTACAGACAGGTGTGGACTGAAGCTTTCTTT
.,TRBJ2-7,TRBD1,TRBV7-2,CASGDRGHSYEQYF,TGTGCCAGTGGAGACAGGGGGCATTCGTACGAGCAGTACTTC
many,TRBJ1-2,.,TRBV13,CASRWSESPSNYGYTF,TGTGCCAGCAGGTGGTCGGAGAGCCCTTCTAACTATGGCTACACCTTC
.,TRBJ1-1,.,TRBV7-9,CASRDRAMNTEAFF,TGTGCCAGCAGGGATAGGGCCATGAACACTGAAGCTTTCTTT
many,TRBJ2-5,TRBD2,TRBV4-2,CASSHELAGVGGKETQYF,TGTGCCAGCAGCCACGAACTAGCGGGAGTAGGAGGGAAGGAGACCCAGTACTTC
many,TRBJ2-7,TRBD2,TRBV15,CATSNLTSGYEQYF,TGTGCCACCAGCAATCTAACTAGCGGCTACGAGCAGTACTTC
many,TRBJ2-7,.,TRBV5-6,CASSGPAPYEQYF,TGTGCCAGCTCAGGCCCGGCTCCCTACGAGCAGTACTTC
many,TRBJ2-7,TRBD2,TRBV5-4,CASSLAGGAEQYF,TGTGCCAGCAGCCTAGCGGGAGGGGCCGAGCAGTACTTC
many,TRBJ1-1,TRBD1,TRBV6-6,CASRREGAIDTEAFF,TGTGCCAGCAGGAGGGAGGGGGCGATAGACACTGAAGCTTTCTTT
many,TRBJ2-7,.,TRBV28,CASSFNVGTLDYLSYEQYF,TGTGCCAGCAGTTTTAATGTAGGTACGCTTGACTACCTCTCCTACGAGCAGTACTTC
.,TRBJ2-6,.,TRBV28,CASSLRQGGDGANVLTF,TGTGCCAGCAGTTTGAGACAGGGAGGGGATGGGGCCAACGTCCTGACTTTC
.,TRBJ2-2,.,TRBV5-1,CASSLGSWGNTGELFF,TGCGCCAGCAGCTTGGGATCTTGGGGCAACACCGGGGAGCTGTTTTTT
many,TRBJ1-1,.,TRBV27,CASSLGGWGGSTEAFF,TGTGCCAGCAGTTTAGGGGGATGGGGGGGTTCAACTGAAGCTTTCTTT
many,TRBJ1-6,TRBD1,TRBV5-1,CASSSTGEQGRSPLHF,TGCGCCAGCAGCTCAACGGGGGAACAGGGGCGTTCACCCCTCCACTTT
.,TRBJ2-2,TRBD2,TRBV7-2,CASSLAPSLAGADGELFF,TGTGCCAGCAGCTTAGCGCCTTCTCTAGCGGGAGCGGACGGGGAGCTGTTTTTT
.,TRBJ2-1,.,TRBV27,CASSLSIGEYYEQFF,TGTGCCAGCAGTTTAAGCATAGGGGAGTACTACGAGCAGTTCTTC
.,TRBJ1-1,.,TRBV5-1,CASSWDTGTEAFF,TGCGCCAGCAGCTGGGACACGGGCACTGAAGCTTTCTTT
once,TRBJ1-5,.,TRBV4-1,CASSQGTEGINQPQHF,TGCGCCAGCAGCCAAGGGACAGAAGGAATAAATCAGCCCCAGCATTTT
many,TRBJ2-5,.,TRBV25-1,CASTVGETQYF,TGTGCCAGCACGGTGGGAGAGACCCAGTACTTC
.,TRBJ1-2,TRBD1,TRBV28,CASMDRGLGYTF,TGTGCCAGCATGGACAGGGGGCTAGGCTACACCTTC
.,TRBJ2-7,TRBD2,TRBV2,CASSTGTSGSSYEQYF,TGTGCCAGCAGTACCGGGACTAGCGGGAGCTCCTACGAGCAGTACTTC
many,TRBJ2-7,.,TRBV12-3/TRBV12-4,CASSYDYEQYF,TGTGCCAGCAGTTACGACTACGAGCAGTACTTC